This TCR beta chain derives from a study of blood T cell repertoires in COVID-19. The assay was immunoSEQ multiplex PCR, and TCRdb's table has in-frame clones only and misses some. This sample has about 200,000 clones, with 89% found just once. The sequenced sample was peripheral blood. The TCR comes from a man in his 60s who had recovered from COVID-19.

The CDR3 sequence is CASSVTSGAPYGYTF. Written as DNA, the CDR3 is TGCGCCAGCAGCGTGACCTCAGGGGCTCCCTATGGCTACACCTTC. The chain uses TRBV5-1 and TRBJ1-2; D possibly corresponds to TRBD1 (6 bases). V lost 4 bases and J lost 4, with 17 bases in between. Germline CDR1 reads SGHRS; CDR2 reads YFSETQ. The CDR3 is made up of 15 amino acids.